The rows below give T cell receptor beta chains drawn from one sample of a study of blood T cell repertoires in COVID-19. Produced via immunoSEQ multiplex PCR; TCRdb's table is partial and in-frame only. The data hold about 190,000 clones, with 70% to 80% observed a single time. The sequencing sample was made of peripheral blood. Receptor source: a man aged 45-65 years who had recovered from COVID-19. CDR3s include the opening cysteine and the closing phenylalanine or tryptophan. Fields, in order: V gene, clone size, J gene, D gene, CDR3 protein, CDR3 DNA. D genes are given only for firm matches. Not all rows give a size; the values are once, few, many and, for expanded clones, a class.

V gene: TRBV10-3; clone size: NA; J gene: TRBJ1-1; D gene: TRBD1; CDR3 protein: CAIRGQLNTEAFF; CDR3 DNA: TGTGCCATCAGGGGACAGCTGAACACTGAAGCTTTCTTT
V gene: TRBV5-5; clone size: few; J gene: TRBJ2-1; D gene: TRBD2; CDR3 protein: CASSQAGGPSNEQFF; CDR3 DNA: TGTGCCAGCAGCCAAGCGGGAGGGCCTTCAAATGAGCAGTTCTTC
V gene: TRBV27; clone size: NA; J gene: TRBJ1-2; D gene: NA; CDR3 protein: CASSLSWGGGYTF; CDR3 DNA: TGTGCCAGCAGTTTATCGTGGGGGGGCGGCTACACCTTC
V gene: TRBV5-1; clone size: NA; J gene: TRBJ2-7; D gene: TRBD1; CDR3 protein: CASSLSGDRWHEQYF; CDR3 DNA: TGCGCCAGCAGTTTGTCAGGGGACAGGTGGCACGAGCAGTACTTC
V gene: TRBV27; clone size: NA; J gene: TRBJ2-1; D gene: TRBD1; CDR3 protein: CASRPDRGGHNEQFF; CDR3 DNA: TGTGCCAGCAGGCCAGACAGGGGGGGCCACAATGAGCAGTTCTTC
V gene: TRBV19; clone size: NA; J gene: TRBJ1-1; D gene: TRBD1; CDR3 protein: CASSQPGQGAPMNTEAFF; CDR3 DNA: TGTGCCAGTAGCCAGCCCGGACAGGGGGCCCCAATGAACACTGAAGCTTTCTTT
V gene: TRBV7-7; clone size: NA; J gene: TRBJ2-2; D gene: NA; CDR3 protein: CASSLDLRLTNTGELFF; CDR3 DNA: TGTGCCAGCAGCTTAGATTTAAGACTGACGAACACCGGGGAGCTGTTTTTT
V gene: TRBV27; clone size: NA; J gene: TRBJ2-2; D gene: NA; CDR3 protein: CASSTTTDAGELFF; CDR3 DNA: TGTGCCAGCAGTACGACGACAGATGCCGGGGAGCTGTTTTTT
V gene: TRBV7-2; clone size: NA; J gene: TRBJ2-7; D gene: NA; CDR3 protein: CASSLRRSGGYEQYF; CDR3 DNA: TGTGCCAGCAGCTTGAGACGTTCTGGAGGGTACGAGCAGTACTTC
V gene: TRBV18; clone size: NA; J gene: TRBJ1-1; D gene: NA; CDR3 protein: CASSPPGQRERAFF; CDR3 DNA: TGTGCCAGCTCACCCCCCGGCCAGCGCGAGCGGGCTTTCTTT
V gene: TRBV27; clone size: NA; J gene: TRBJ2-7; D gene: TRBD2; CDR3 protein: CASSFAAGESYEQYF; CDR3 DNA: TGTGCCAGCAGTTTTGCAGCGGGAGAATCCTACGAGCAGTACTTC
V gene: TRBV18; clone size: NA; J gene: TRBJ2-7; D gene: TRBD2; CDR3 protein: CASSSSSGSTHEQYF; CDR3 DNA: TGTGCCAGCTCATCCTCTAGCGGGAGTACCCACGAGCAGTACTTC
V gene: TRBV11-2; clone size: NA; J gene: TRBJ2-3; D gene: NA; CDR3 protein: CASSLDSTGRIDTQYF; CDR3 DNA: TGTGCCAGCAGCTTAGATTCGACAGGGAGGATAGATACGCAGTATTTT
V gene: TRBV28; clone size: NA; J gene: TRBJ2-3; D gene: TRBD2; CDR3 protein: CASSESGTSDNTQYF; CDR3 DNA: TGTGCCAGCAGTGAGTCCGGGACTAGCGATAATACGCAGTATTTT
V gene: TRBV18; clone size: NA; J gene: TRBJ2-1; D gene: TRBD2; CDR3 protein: CASSPPESGSGYNEQFF; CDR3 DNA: TGTGCCAGCTCACCACCTGAGAGCGGGAGCGGTTATAATGAGCAGTTCTTC
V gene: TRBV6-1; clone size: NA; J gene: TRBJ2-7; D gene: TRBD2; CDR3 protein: CASSESAGGLYEQYF; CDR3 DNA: TGTGCCAGCAGTGAATCGGCGGGAGGATTGTACGAGCAGTACTTC
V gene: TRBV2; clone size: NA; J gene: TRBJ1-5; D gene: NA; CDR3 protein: CASSGQGTNSNQPQHF; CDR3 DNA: TGTGCCAGCAGTGGTCAGGGGACGAATAGCAATCAGCCCCAGCATTTT
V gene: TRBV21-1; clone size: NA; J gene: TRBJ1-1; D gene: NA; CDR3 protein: CASSSNRGEGSKMNTEAFF; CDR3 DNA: TGTGCCAGCAGCTCAAACAGGGGAGAGGGGAGTAAAATGAACACTGAAGCTTTCTTT
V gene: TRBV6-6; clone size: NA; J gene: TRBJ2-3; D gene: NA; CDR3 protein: CASSYGGIGDTQYF; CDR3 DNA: TGTGCCAGCAGTTACGGCGGGATAGGGGATACGCAGTATTTT
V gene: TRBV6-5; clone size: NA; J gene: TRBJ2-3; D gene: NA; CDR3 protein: CAQRNCTDTQYF; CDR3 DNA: TGTGCCCAGCGGAACTGCACAGATACGCAGTATTTT
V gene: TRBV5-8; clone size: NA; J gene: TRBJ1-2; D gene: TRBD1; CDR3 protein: CASSFRDRVNYGYTF; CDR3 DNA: TGTGCCAGCAGCTTCCGGGACAGGGTTAACTATGGCTACACCTTC
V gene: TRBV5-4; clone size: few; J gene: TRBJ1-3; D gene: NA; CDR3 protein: CASSAGVYGNTIYF; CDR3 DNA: TGTGCCAGCAGCGCAGGGGTATACGGAAACACCATATATTTT
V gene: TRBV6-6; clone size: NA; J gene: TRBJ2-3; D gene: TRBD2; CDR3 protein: CASKLAGGYTDTQYF; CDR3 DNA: TGTGCCAGCAAGCTAGCGGGAGGTTACACAGATACGCAGTATTTT
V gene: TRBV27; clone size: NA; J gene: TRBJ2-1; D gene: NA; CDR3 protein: CASSPRWASNNEQFF; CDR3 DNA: TGTGCCAGCAGTCCCCGCTGGGCTAGCAACAATGAGCAGTTCTTC
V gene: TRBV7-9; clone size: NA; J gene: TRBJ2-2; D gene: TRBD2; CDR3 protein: CASSFLSGRAAGELFF; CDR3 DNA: TGTGCCAGCAGCTTTCTCAGCGGGAGGGCCGCCGGGGAGCTGTTTTTT
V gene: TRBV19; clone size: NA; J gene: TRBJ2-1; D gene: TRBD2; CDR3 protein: CASERESSYNEQFF; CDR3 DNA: TGTGCCAGTGAGCGGGAGAGCTCCTACAATGAGCAGTTCTTC
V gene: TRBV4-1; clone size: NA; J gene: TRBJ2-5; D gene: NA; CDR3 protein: CASSQQKIQGRETQYF; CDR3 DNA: TGCGCCAGCAGCCAACAAAAAATCCAGGGGCGAGAGACCCAGTACTTC
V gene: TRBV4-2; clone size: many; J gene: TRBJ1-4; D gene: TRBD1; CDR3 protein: CASSQEPGTGVEKLFF; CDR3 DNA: TGTGCCAGCAGCCAAGAGCCCGGGACAGGCGTAGAAAAACTGTTTTTT
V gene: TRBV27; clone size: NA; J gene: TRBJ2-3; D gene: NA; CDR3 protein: CASRPEEGTQYF; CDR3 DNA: TGTGCCAGCAGACCGGAAGAGGGTACGCAGTATTTT
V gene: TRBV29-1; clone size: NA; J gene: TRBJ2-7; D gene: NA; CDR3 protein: CSVLRWGGRTGEQYF; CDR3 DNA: TGCAGCGTCCTGAGGTGGGGGGGCAGAACGGGCGAGCAGTACTTC
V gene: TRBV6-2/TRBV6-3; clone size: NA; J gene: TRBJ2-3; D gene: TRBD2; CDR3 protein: CASTPALAGGSRRGTDTQYF; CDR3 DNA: TGTGCCAGCACCCCGGCACTAGCGGGAGGGTCAAGACGGGGCACAGATACGCAGTATTTT